The entry below gives a single T cell receptor (beta chain) sequence along with its context. Its matching antigen is unknown. TCRdb's table, derived via immunoSEQ multiplex PCR, lists solely in-frame clones and lacks some. The data show roughly 100,000 clones, roughly nine tenths seen once. The source of the sample is a study of T cell responses to AZD1222 COVID-19 vaccine. Overall study findings and caveats: Compared with day 0, the breadth and depth of the Spike-specific TCR repertoire rose significantly after two doses of AZD1222.

The germline V gene encodes CDR1 SGDLS and CDR2 YYNGEE. The ends were cut back, 4 bases at V and 1 base at J, with 14 bases in the middle. This CDR3 contains 15 residues. The chain employs TRBV9 and TRBJ1-1; tentative D call: TRBD1 (6 bases). The source was peripheral blood, collected 28 days after the second dose of the MenACWY control vaccine. This clonotype originated in an adult who received the MenACWY meningococcal vaccine as a control. The CDR3 sequence is CASSPTGHQNTEAFF. DNA for the CDR3: TGTGCCAGCAGCCCAACGGGACACCAGAACACTGAAGCTTTCTTT.